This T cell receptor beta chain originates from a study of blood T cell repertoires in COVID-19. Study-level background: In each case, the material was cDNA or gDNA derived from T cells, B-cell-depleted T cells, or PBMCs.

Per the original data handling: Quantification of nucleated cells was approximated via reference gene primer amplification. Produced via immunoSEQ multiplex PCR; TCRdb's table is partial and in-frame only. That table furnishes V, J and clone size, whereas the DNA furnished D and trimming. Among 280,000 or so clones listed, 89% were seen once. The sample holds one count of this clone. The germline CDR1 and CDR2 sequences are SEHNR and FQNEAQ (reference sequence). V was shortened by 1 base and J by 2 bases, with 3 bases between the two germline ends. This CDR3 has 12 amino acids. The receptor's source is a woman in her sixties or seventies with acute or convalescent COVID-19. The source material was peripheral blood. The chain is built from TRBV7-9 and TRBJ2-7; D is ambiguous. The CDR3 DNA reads TGTGCCAGCAGCTTAGTCGCCTACGAGCAGTACTTC. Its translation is CASSLVAYEQYF.